This is a list of T cell receptor beta chains from one sample in a study of blood T cell repertoires in COVID-19. Clones were sequenced by immunoSEQ multiplex PCR, and TCRdb holds only the in-frame ones, with some missing. The sample gives roughly 65,000 clones, 86% of which show up once; about 4% is in the top ten. Input material: peripheral blood. These receptors were collected from a man between 45 and 60 years old with acute or convalescent COVID-19. The CDR3 runs from the conserved cysteine through the conserved F or W. A D gene is named only where the DNA matches it firmly. The size of a clone is reported for some rows only, either as once, few or many, or as a class for expanded clones.

D	size	V	J	CDR3	DNA
-	-	TRBV4-1	TRBJ1-1	CASSQISRRQWVTEAFF	TGCGCCAGCAGCCAAATTAGTAGGAGACAGTGGGTGACTGAAGCTTTCTTT
TRBD1	-	TRBV5-1	TRBJ1-2	CASSRDRGEVTF	TGCGCCAGCAGCCGGGACAGGGGGGAAGTCACCTTC
-	-	TRBV10-1	TRBJ2-3	CASSGSTDTQYF	TGCGCCAGCAGCGGGAGCACAGATACGCAGTATTTT
-	-	TRBV25-1	TRBJ2-3	CASRRSTDTQYF	TGTGCCAGCAGGCGGAGCACAGATACGCAGTATTTT
TRBD2	-	TRBV7-6	TRBJ2-3	CASSPRRRGGLDTQYF	TGTGCCAGCAGCCCTCGGCGGCGGGGGGGCTTAGATACGCAGTATTTT
-	-	TRBV12-3/TRBV12-4	TRBJ2-3	CASSFETRKYF	TGTGCCAGCAGTTTCGAGACTAGAAAGTATTTT
-	-	TRBV7-3	TRBJ1-6	CASSGGPSYNSPLHF	TGTGCCAGCAGCGGAGGGCCCTCCTATAATTCACCCCTCCACTTT
TRBD2	-	TRBV18	TRBJ2-3	CASSQASGRDTQYF	TGTGCCAGCTCACAGGCTAGCGGGCGAGATACGCAGTATTTT
-	-	TRBV18	TRBJ1-1	CASSPERGTMNTEAFF	TGTGCCAGCTCACCAGAAAGGGGGACCATGAACACTGAAGCTTTCTTT
-	-	TRBV30	TRBJ1-6	CASRSGSYNSPLHF	TGTGCCTCACGCTCCGGCTCCTATAATTCACCCCTCCACTTT
-	-	TRBV5-1	TRBJ1-4	CASSLRGGTNEKLFF	TGCGCCAGCAGCTTGCGGGGGGGCACTAATGAAAAACTGTTTTTT
TRBD1	-	TRBV11-3	TRBJ2-7	CASSSYRGYEQYF	TGTGCCAGCAGCTCGTACAGGGGTTACGAGCAGTACTTC
-	-	TRBV28	TRBJ1-1	CASSFGGRNTEAFF	TGTGCCAGCAGTTTTGGGGGCCGGAACACTGAAGCTTTCTTT
-	-	TRBV29-1	TRBJ2-1	CSVESRVIGSYNEQFF	TGCAGCGTTGAGAGCAGGGTTATCGGCTCCTACAATGAGCAGTTCTTC
-	-	TRBV10-3	TRBJ1-1	CAIQGGDTEAFF	TGTGCCATCCAAGGAGGGGACACTGAAGCTTTCTTT
TRBD2	-	TRBV20-1	TRBJ2-7	CSASPASGHYEQYF	TGCAGTGCTAGTCCGGCTAGCGGCCACTACGAGCAGTACTTC
TRBD2	once	TRBV7-9	TRBJ2-3	CGGGLAGGVADTQYF	TGTGGAGGAGGGCTAGCGGGAGGTGTGGCAGATACGCAGTATTTT
-	once	TRBV5-1	TRBJ1-1	CASSLSAGSMNTEAFF	TGCGCCAGCAGCTTGTCTGCAGGGTCCATGAACACTGAAGCTTTCTTT
-	-	TRBV4-2	TRBJ1-1	CASSQELLGGTEAFF	TGTGCCAGCAGCCAAGAGTTGTTAGGGGGAACTGAAGCTTTCTTT
TRBD1	once	TRBV9	TRBJ1-1	CASSATGMNTEAFF	TGTGCCAGCAGCGCGACAGGGATGAACACTGAAGCTTTCTTT
TRBD1	-	TRBV12-3/TRBV12-4	TRBJ1-2	CASSSTGDHGYTF	TGTGCCAGCAGTTCGACAGGGGATCATGGCTACACCTTC
TRBD2	-	TRBV4-1	TRBJ2-7	CASSQESASGYEQYF	TGCGCCAGCAGCCAAGAAAGTGCTAGCGGCTACGAGCAGTACTTC
TRBD1	-	TRBV6-1	TRBJ1-2	CASSGGTGGLNYGYTF	TGTGCCAGCAGTGGGGGGACAGGGGGCCTTAACTATGGCTACACCTTC